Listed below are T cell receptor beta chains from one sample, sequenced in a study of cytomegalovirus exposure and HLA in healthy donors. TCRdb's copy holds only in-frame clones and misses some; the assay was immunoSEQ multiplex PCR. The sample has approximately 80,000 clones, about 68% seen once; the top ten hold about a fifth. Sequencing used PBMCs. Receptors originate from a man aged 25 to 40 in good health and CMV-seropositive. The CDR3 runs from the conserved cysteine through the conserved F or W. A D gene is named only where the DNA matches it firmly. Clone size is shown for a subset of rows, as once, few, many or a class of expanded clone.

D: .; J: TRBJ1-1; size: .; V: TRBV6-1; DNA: TGTGCCAGCAACATCATAGGTGACAGTGCTGAAGCTTTCTTT; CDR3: CASNIIGDSAEAFF
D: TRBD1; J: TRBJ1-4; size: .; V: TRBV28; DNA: TGTGCCGGCTCGACAGGGGCAACTAATGAAAAACTGTTTTTT; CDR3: CAGSTGATNEKLFF
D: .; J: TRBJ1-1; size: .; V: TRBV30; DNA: TGTGCCTGGAGTTGGGGAGGGTTGAACACTGAAGCTTTCTTT; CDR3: CAWSWGGLNTEAFF
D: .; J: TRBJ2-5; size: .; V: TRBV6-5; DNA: TGTGCCAGCAGGCTAGGACTCCAAGAGACCCAGTACTTC; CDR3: CASRLGLQETQYF
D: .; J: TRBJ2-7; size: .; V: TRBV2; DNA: TGTGCCAGCAGTGAACGGTGGGAGCAGTACTTC; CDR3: CASSERWEQYF
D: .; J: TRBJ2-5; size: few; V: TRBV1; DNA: TGCACCAGCAGCCAAACCCCCCCCGGGGGGAGCCAAGAGACCCAGTACTTC; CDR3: CTSSQTPPGGSQETQYF
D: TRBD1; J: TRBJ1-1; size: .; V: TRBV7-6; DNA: TGTGCCAGCAGCCCGGACAGGGGCAACACTGAAGCTTTCTTT; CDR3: CASSPDRGNTEAFF
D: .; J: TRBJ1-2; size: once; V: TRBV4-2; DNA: TGTGCCAGCAGCCAAGAAGGGGGACGGGCATATGGCTACACCTTC; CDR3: CASSQEGGRAYGYTF
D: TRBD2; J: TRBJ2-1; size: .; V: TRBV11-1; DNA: TGTGCCAGCAGCACCGGGACTAGCGTCTACAATGAGCAGTTCTTC; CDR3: CASSTGTSVYNEQFF
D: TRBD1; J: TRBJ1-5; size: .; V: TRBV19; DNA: TGTGCCAGTCGTCACCCCCGGGACAGGGCGGGCAATCAGCCCCAGCATTTT; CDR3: CASRHPRDRAGNQPQHF
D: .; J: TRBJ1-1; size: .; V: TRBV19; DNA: TGTGCCAGTAGTATGACCGACAGCACTGAAGCTTTCTTT; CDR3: CASSMTDSTEAFF
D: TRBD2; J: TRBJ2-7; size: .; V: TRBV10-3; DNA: TGTGCCATCAGTGGGCGGCGGGAGGGCCTTGGAGACGAGCAGTACTTC; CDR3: CAISGRREGLGDEQYF
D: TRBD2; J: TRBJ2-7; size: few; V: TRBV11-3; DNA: TGTGCCAGCAGCTCGAGCCTTCCGGGACTAGCTTATTTCTACGAGCAGTACTTC; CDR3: CASSSSLPGLAYFYEQYF
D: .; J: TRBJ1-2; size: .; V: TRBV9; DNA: TGTGCCAGCAGCGGTTTTGACAGGACCCCTAAGTTCTATGGCTACACCTTC; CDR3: CASSGFDRTPKFYGYTF
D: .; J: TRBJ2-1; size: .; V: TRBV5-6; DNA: TGTGCCAGCAGCTTGGTGGCAGGGGCCTACAATGAGCAGTTCTTC; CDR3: CASSLVAGAYNEQFF
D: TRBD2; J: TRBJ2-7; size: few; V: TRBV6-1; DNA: TGTGCCAGCAGTGAGCTAGCGGGATCGGTCTACGAGCAGTACTTC; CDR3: CASSELAGSVYEQYF